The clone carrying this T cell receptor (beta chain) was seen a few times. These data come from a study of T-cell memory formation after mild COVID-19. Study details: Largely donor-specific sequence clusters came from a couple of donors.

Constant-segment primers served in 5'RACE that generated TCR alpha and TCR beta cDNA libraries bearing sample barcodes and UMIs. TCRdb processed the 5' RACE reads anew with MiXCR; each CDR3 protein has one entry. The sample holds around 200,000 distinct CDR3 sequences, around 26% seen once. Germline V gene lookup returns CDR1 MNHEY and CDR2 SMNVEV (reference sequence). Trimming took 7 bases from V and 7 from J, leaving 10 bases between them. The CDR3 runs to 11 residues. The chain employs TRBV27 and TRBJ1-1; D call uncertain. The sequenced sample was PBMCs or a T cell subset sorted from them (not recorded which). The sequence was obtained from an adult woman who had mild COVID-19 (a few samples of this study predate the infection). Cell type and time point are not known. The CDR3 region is CASIRGFEAFF. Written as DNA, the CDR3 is TGTGCCAGCATTCGTGGATTTGAAGCTTTCTTT.